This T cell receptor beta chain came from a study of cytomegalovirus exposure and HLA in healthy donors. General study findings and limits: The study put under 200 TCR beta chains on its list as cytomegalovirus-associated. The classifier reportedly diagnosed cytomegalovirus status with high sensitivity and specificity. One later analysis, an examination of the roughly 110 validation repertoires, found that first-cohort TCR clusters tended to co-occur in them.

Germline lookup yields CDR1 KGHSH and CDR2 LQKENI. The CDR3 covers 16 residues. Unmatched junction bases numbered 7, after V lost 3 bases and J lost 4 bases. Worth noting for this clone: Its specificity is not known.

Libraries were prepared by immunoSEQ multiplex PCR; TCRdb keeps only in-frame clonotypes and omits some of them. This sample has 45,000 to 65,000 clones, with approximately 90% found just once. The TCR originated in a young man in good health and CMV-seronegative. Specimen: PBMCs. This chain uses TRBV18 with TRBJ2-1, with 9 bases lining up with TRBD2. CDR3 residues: CASSPPSGVGYNEQFF. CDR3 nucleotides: TGTGCCAGCTCACCCCCTAGCGGGGTCGGGTACAATGAGCAGTTCTTC.